The rows below give T cell receptor beta chains drawn from one sample of a study of T cell responses to AZD1222 COVID-19 vaccine. Sequenced by immunoSEQ multiplex PCR; TCRdb stores in-frame clones only, minus some. The sample carries about 110,000 clones, just over 90% recorded once. The specimen comprised peripheral blood, sampled 28 days after the second AZD1222 dose. Receptor source: an adult who received the AZD1222 COVID-19 vaccine. Both conserved end residues are part of each CDR3. A D gene is named only where the DNA matches it firmly. Where a row states a size, it is once, few, many or the class of an expanded clone; other rows omit it.

D gene	clone size	V gene	J gene	CDR3 DNA	CDR3 protein
.	.	TRBV12-3/TRBV12-4	TRBJ2-1	TGTGCCAGCAGTTCCCTCGTACTGAATGAGCAGTTCTTC	CASSSLVLNEQFF
TRBD1	.	TRBV5-1	TRBJ2-3	TGCGCCAGCAGCGCTTCCCCGGGCCTAACAGGGGGTATACTGCAGTATTTT	CASSASPGLTGGILQYF
.	.	TRBV20-1	TRBJ2-3	TGCAGTGCTAGTCGGGAGGATACGCAGTATTTT	CSASREDTQYF
.	.	TRBV6-1	TRBJ1-6	TGTGCCAGCAGTGAATGGGCAGGGGAATCACCCCTCCACTTT	CASSEWAGESPLHF
TRBD2	few	TRBV10-2	TRBJ2-1	TGCGCCAGCAGTGAGTCAGGACCTAGCGGGAGTTACAATGAGCAGTTCTTC	CASSESGPSGSYNEQFF
TRBD2	once	TRBV14	TRBJ2-1	TGTGCCAGCAGCCCGGGACTACTCAATGAGCAGTTCTTC	CASSPGLLNEQFF
TRBD2	.	TRBV7-2	TRBJ2-5	TGTGCCAGCAGCTTAGCGGGAGGGCGGGCAGAGACCCAGTACTTC	CASSLAGGRAETQYF
.	.	TRBV7-9	TRBJ2-7	TGTGCCAGCAGCTTAGGGGGGGAGAAGTACGAGCAGTACTTC	CASSLGGEKYEQYF
TRBD2	.	TRBV18	TRBJ2-5	TGTGCCAGCTCTCAAGGACTAGCGGTGCAAGAGACCCAGTACTTC	CASSQGLAVQETQYF
TRBD1	.	TRBV2	TRBJ1-2	TGTGCCATTAGGACAGGGTCCTATGGCTACACCTTC	CAIRTGSYGYTF
TRBD1	.	TRBV5-5	TRBJ1-5	TGTGCCAGCAGCCTGGGACAGGGCCATAATCAGCCCCAGCATTTT	CASSLGQGHNQPQHF
TRBD1	.	TRBV7-9	TRBJ2-2	TGTGCCAGCAGCTCTGACAGGGTGGCCGGGGAGCTGTTTTTT	CASSSDRVAGELFF
TRBD1	.	TRBV18	TRBJ1-2	TGTGCCAGCTCACTGACAGGGGGGAACTATGGCTACACCTTC	CASSLTGGNYGYTF
.	.	TRBV19	TRBJ1-2	TGTGCCAGTACTTATGGACAGAACTATGGCTACACCTTC	CASTYGQNYGYTF
.	.	TRBV28	TRBJ2-7	TGTGCCAGCAGTTTAAGGATCTCCGAGCAGTACTTC	CASSLRISEQYF